This record covers a single T cell receptor beta chain. CDR3 size: 17 residues. CDR1 and CDR2 from the germline V gene are MNHEY and SVGEGT. V lost 0 bases to trimming and J lost 3 bases; unmatched junction nucleotides: 4. Study processing details: Researchers report that nucleated cell counts were estimated from reference gene primer amplification. The protocol was immunoSEQ multiplex PCR, while the TCRdb copy is restricted to in-frame clones and leaves out a portion. That table supplies the V and J calls and clone size; D and trimming were determined from the DNA. The sample shows approximately 230,000 clones, about 85% of them seen only once. The sample is drawn from a study of blood T cell repertoires in COVID-19. For the study at large: Whether acute or convalescent, the COVID-19 samples came from the United States, Italy and Spain. PBMCs, B-cell-depleted T cells, or T cells were the source of the cDNA or gDNA that made up the material.

The genes are TRBV6-2 or TRBV6-3 and TRBJ2-5, with 13 bases that match TRBD2. The receptor comes from a man in his late teens or twenties with active or convalescent COVID-19. Sample: peripheral blood. The CDR3: CASSYSGLAGEEETQYF. CDR3 nucleotide sequence: TGTGCCAGCAGTTACTCCGGACTAGCGGGAGAGGAAGAGACCCAGTACTTC.